The 32 T cell receptor beta chains below come from one sample, sequenced in a study of blood T cell repertoires in COVID-19. This table comes from immunoSEQ multiplex PCR, and its TCRdb copy is limited to in-frame clones, with some not included. Here the sample spans about 130,000 clones, roughly 77% being singletons. The sample consisted of peripheral blood. The receptors derive from a woman aged 70-85 years with COVID-19, enrolled during active disease.

This chain joins TRBV11-2 and TRBJ1-4, with D unresolved. The CDR3 contains 15 residues. Trimming cost V 1 base and J 7 bases, with 13 bases left between them. CDR1 and CDR2 from the germline V gene are SGHAT and FQNNGV. The CDR3 sequence is CASSLAGAVTEKLFF. The CDR3 coding sequence is TGTGCCAGCAGCTTAGCGGGAGCAGTAACTGAAAAACTGTTTTTT.

This rearrangement joins TRBV11-2 to TRBJ2-1; 16 bases line up with TRBD2. CDR3 length equals 17 residues. With 5 bases clipped from V and 2 bases from J, the junction kept 3 bases outside the gene matches. Germline CDR1 is SGHAT and CDR2 is FQNNGV. The CDR3 loop is CASSPGTSGGAYNEQFF. CDR3 coding DNA: TGTGCCAGCAGCCCCGGGACTAGCGGGGGGGCCTACAATGAGCAGTTCTTC.

The sample holds one count of this clone. The chain links TRBV24-1 to TRBJ1-1; TRBD1 is a possible D gene (5 bases). The V end was cut by 6 bases, the J end by 6 bases, with 10 bases between. Germline loops: CDR1 KGHDR, CDR2 SFDVKD. The CDR3 totals 12 residues. The chain's CDR3 is CATSRGTAEAFF. The CDR3 bases are TGTGCCACCAGTCGCGGGACGGCTGAAGCTTTCTTT.

CDR3 residues: CASSLMGQGSEKLFF. As DNA, the CDR3 is TGTGCCAGCAGCTTGATGGGACAGGGTAGTGAAAAACTGTTTTTT. The V and J genes are TRBV5-4 and TRBJ1-4; 9 bases match TRBD1. The germline CDR1 and CDR2 sequences are SGHNT and YYREEE (reference sequence). V lost 1 base to trimming and J lost 7 bases; unmatched junction nucleotides: 5. The CDR3 extends over 15 amino acids.

This clone was seen a handful of times. V and J are TRBV5-6 and TRBJ1-2; 7 bases are shared with TRBD1. The ends lost 1 base at V and 4 bases at J; junction bases unmatched: 7. The CDR3 has 15 residues. Germline CDR1 and CDR2: SGHDT and YYEEEE. CDR3 DNA: TGTGCCAGCAGCTTGAAGGGGGCAAACGGCTATGGCTACACCTTC. Translation: CASSLKGANGYGYTF.

The V call is TRBV5-5, the J call TRBJ2-2, with TRBD2 matching 9 bases. The length of the CDR3 is 16 residues. CDR1 is SGHKS, CDR2 YYEKEE, per germline (reference sequence). V lost 0 bases to trimming and J lost 4 bases; unmatched junction nucleotides: 4. The DNA of the CDR3 is TGTGCCAGCAGCTTGGTTAGCGGGGGATCCACCGGGGAGCTGTTTTTT. Translated: CASSLVSGGSTGELFF.

This clone was picked up a small number of times. CDR3 amino acids: CASISPTGNSGNTIYF. CDR3 sequence (DNA): TGTGCCAGCATCTCTCCGACGGGGAACTCTGGAAACACCATATATTTT. The genes are TRBV28 and TRBJ1-3; D is ambiguous. V was trimmed by 7 bases and J by 0 bases, leaving 16 bases between them. The CDR3 spans 16 residues. Germline CDR1 and CDR2: MDHEN and SYDVKM.

The rearrangement joins TRBV5-1 to TRBJ1-4; D call uncertain. This CDR3 contains 17 residues. Deletions cut 0 bases from V and 0 bases from J, with 12 bases between. CDR1 is SGHRS, CDR2 YFSETQ, per germline. The CDR3: CASSLGATISTNEKLFF. The CDR3 DNA follows: TGCGCCAGCAGCTTGGGGGCAACCATCTCAACTAATGAAAAACTGTTTTTT.

The chain combines TRBV11-2 with TRBJ2-7; TRBD2 might be the D (6 bases). The CDR3 covers 15 residues. Germline CDR1 reads SGHAT; CDR2 reads FQNNGV. Trimming pared 1 base from V and 6 bases from J, leaving 16 bases between. The CDR3 DNA follows: TGTGCCAGCAGCTTAGCATCCCCCAGGGAGGTCGAGCAGTACTTC. This encodes CASSLASPREVEQYF.

The chain carries TRBV7-9 and TRBJ2-3; 11 bases match TRBD2. The CDR3 extends over 16 amino acids. CDR1 is SEHNR, CDR2 FQNEAQ, per germline (reference sequence). After removal of 5 bases from V and 6 bases from J, the junction contained 10 bases not matched to a gene. In DNA form, the CDR3 reads TGTGCCAGCAGCCCTTGGGCTAGCGGGGGGTCGGATACGCAGTATTTT. Translation: CASSPWASGGSDTQYF.

This chain joins TRBV2 and TRBJ1-2; 11 positions agree with TRBD1. The CDR3 has 14 residues. Germline loops: CDR1 SNHLY, CDR2 FYNNEI. V lost 8 bases, J lost 4 bases, and 6 bases stayed unmatched. The CDR3 nucleotides are TGTGCCAGCGTAGGACAGGGGGCGACCTATGGCTACACCTTC. Translated: CASVGQGATYGYTF.

The CDR3 here is CASSSTRQKNSPLHF. For the CDR3, the DNA is TGTGCCAGTAGTTCCACGCGACAGAAGAATTCACCCCTCCACTTT. The genes are TRBV19 and TRBJ1-6; D might be TRBD1 (5 bases). Per germline, CDR1 LNHDA and CDR2 SQIVND (reference sequence). CDR3 length: 15 amino acids. V lost 5 bases to trimming and J lost 7 bases, with 15 bases between them.

This clone was found a few times. The V call is TRBV6-4, the J call TRBJ1-5; weak D call: TRBD1 (5 bases). V lost 6 bases, J lost 2 bases, and 17 bases lay in between. This CDR3 region has 16 residues. The germline CDR1 and CDR2 sequences are MRHNA and SNTAGT. The CDR3 here is CASSPMGGEGNQPQHF. DNA for the CDR3: TGTGCCAGCAGCCCCATGGGGGGGGAAGGCAATCAGCCCCAGCATTTT.

This rearrangement joins TRBV7-2 to TRBJ1-1; D not resolved. The CDR3 is made up of 13 amino acids. V lost 5 bases and J lost 2, with 9 bases in between. The germline V gene encodes CDR1 SGHTA and CDR2 FQGNSA. CDR3: CASSQVSNTEAFF. The CDR3 DNA sequence: TGTGCCAGCAGCCAGGTGTCAAACACTGAAGCTTTCTTT.

The gene calls are TRBV10-3 and TRBJ2-6; 8 nucleotides match TRBD2. The CDR3 sequence is 17 residues long. Germline values: CDR1 ENHRY, CDR2 SYGVKD. V was pared by 10 bases and J by 2 bases, with 13 bases of the junction left unmatched. The DNA of the CDR3 is TGTGCCACCTTTGTCGGGGGGGACTTGGCTGGGGCCAACGTCCTGACTTTC. Translating it yields CATFVGGDLAGANVLTF.

The V and J genes are TRBV5-4 and TRBJ2-7, with 10 bases identical to TRBD2. V dropped 1 base and J dropped 6; count of bases not matched to a gene: 7. The CDR3 is 15 amino acids. The germline gives CDR1 SGHNT, CDR2 YYREEE (reference sequence). CDR3 bases: TGTGCCAGCAGCTTGATAGCGGGGGGTCTTATCGAGCAGTACTTC. Amino acids: CASSLIAGGLIEQYF.

Of note for this clone: In the same sample, other DNA sequences code for this CDR3. V is TRBV5-1 and J is TRBJ2-2; unclear D gene. V was shortened by 4 bases and J by 4 bases, with 20 bases between the two germline ends. This CDR3 has 17 residues. Germline V CDR1 and CDR2: SGHRS, YFSETQ. CDR3 residues: CASSLLDSSRLTGELFF. The CDR3 nucleotides are TGCGCCAGCAGCCTATTGGATTCTAGTCGGCTCACCGGGGAGCTGTTTTTT.

The CDR3 DNA reads as TGTGCCACTCGGGACTGGAATTCCTACGAGCAGTACTTC. This translates into CATRDWNSYEQYF. V and J are TRBV15 and TRBJ2-7; D possibly corresponds to TRBD2 (6 bases). Germline V gene data show CDR1 as LNHNV and CDR2 as YYDKDF (reference sequence). There are 13 residues in the CDR3. V lost 9 bases to trimming and J lost 1 base, with 13 bases between them.

The chain is built from TRBV5-1 and TRBJ1-4; 9 nucleotides match TRBD1. The CDR3 loop spans 14 amino acids. Germline V gene data show CDR1 as SGHRS and CDR2 as YFSETQ. With 4 bases clipped from V and 10 bases from J, the junction kept 8 bases outside the gene matches. CDR3 residues: CASSVTGQGGKLFF. For the CDR3, the DNA is TGCGCCAGCAGCGTGACGGGACAGGGCGGAAAACTGTTTTTT.

The CDR3 sequence: CASSLVGGEETQYF. CDR3 nucleotides: TGTGCCAGCAGTCTTGTGGGGGGGGAAGAGACCCAGTACTTC. The chain is built from TRBV28 and TRBJ2-5; TRBD2 matches at 7 bases. The germline V gene encodes CDR1 MDHEN and CDR2 SYDVKM. The J segment lost 3 bases and the V segment lost 5 bases, leaving 6 bases of the junction unmatched. This CDR3 spans 14 amino acids.

The chain links TRBV19 to TRBJ1-5, with a possible D match to TRBD1 (6 bases). CDR1 and CDR2 from the germline V gene are LNHDA and SQIVND (reference sequence). V was trimmed by 3 bases and J by 2 bases, leaving 14 bases between them. The CDR3 runs to 16 residues. CDR3 in amino acids: CASSISGARGNQPQHF. CDR3 in DNA: TGTGCCAGTAGTATTTCAGGGGCTAGGGGCAATCAGCCCCAGCATTTT. Combining the CDR3 with reference TRBV19 and TRBJ1-5 gives the whole variable domain DGGITQSPKYLFRKEGQNVTLSCEQNLNHDAMYWYRQDPGQGLRLIYYSQIVNDFQKGDIAEGYSVSREKKESFPLTVTSAQKNPTAFYLCASSISGARGNQPQHFGDGTRLSIL.

The J gene is TRBJ2-3, the V gene TRBV6-1; 10 bases fit TRBD2. This CDR3 is built from 17 residues. Germline trimming cut 2 bases from V and 0 bases from J; bases unmatched to any gene: 5. Germline V gene sequence: CDR1 MNHNS, CDR2 SASEGT. The CDR3 loop is CASSESSGGGSTDTQYF. CDR3 nucleotide sequence: TGTGCCAGCAGTGAATCTAGCGGGGGTGGGAGCACAGATACGCAGTATTTT.

The chain combines TRBV5-1 with TRBJ2-5; possible D gene TRBD2, 5 bases. Trimming cost V 4 bases and J 5 bases, with 12 bases left between them. The CDR3 is 13 amino acids. Germline CDR1 reads SGHRS; CDR2 reads YFSETQ. The CDR3 DNA follows: TGCGCCAGCAGCCCCCTAGCAGACGAGACCCAGTACTTC. Amino acid sequence: CASSPLADETQYF.

V usage is TRBV7-9 and J usage is TRBJ1-6, with D hard to call. The length of the CDR3 is 12 residues. With 4 bases removed from V and 8 bases from J, the gap between germline ends came to 6 bases. CDR1 SEHNR and CDR2 FQNEAQ come from the germline V gene (reference sequence). The chain's CDR3 is CASSYGDSPLHF. CDR3 nucleotides: TGTGCCAGCAGCTACGGGGATTCACCCCTCCACTTT.

The chain couples TRBV7-2 to TRBJ2-5, with unresolved D. CDR1 is SGHTA, CDR2 FQGNSA, per germline. V was shortened by 1 base and J by 5 bases, with 5 bases between the two germline ends. CDR3 length: 12 amino acids. The chain's CDR3 is CASSLDGETQYF. CDR3 in DNA: TGTGCCAGCAGCTTAGACGGGGAGACCCAGTACTTC.

V gene TRBV5-1 combines with J gene TRBJ1-2; 9 bases line up with TRBD1. CDR3 length: 16 residues. Trimming at V came to 0 bases and at J to 6 bases, leaving 9 bases not matched to a gene. CDR1 is SGHRS, CDR2 YFSETQ, per germline. The CDR3 region is CASSLAAQGAGDGYTF. The CDR3 nucleotides read TGCGCCAGCAGCTTGGCCGCACAGGGGGCTGGGGATGGCTACACCTTC.

The CDR3 loop is CASSFGGGGEKLFF. CDR3 coding DNA: TGTGCCAGCAGTTTCGGAGGGGGAGGGGAAAAACTGTTTTTT. The chain uses TRBV28 and TRBJ1-4; D may be TRBD1 (6 bases). The germline V gene encodes CDR1 MDHEN and CDR2 SYDVKM. This CDR3 contains 14 residues. Trimming cost V 3 bases and J 8 bases, with 13 bases left between them.

The rearrangement links TRBV19 to TRBJ2-1; maybe TRBD1 (5 bases). V lost 8 bases to trimming and J lost 0 bases, with 14 bases between them. CDR3 size: 15 residues. Germline V gene sequence: CDR1 LNHDA, CDR2 SQIVND (reference sequence). CDR3 sequence (DNA): TGTGCCAGTGGCCCACAGGTGATCTCCTACAATGAGCAGTTCTTC. It encodes CASGPQVISYNEQFF.

The chain has TRBV28 and TRBJ1-2; D is uncertain. V dropped 7 bases and J dropped 8 bases, with 17 bases sitting between them. The CDR3 spans 13 residues. Germline values: CDR1 MDHEN, CDR2 SYDVKM. In nucleotides, the CDR3 is TGTGCCAGCACCCCCCCGGCAGTGCGGGGCTACACCTTC. Protein sequence: CASTPPAVRGYTF.

The chain is built from TRBV7-3 and TRBJ1-1; no firm D call. The CDR3 consists of 14 residues. Germline V gene data show CDR1 as SGHTA and CDR2 as FQGTGA. V lost 2 bases and J 6 bases, leaving 13 bases between the germline ends. CDR3: CASSLREGASEAFF. CDR3 nucleotide sequence: TGTGCCAGCAGCTTACGGGAAGGAGCCTCTGAAGCTTTCTTT.

J is TRBJ2-6 and V is TRBV27; possible D gene TRBD1, 6 bases. V was clipped by 6 bases and J by 15 bases, with 18 bases between them. This CDR3 contains 13 residues. Germline V gene lookup returns CDR1 MNHEY and CDR2 SMNVEV (reference sequence). CDR3 in DNA: TGTGCCAGCAGCCTACAGGGCCCCGTGGCCCTGACTTTC. Residues: CASSLQGPVALTF.

V is TRBV30 and J is TRBJ2-3; D perhaps matches TRBD2 (6 bases). Trimming left V 1 base short and J 6 bases short, with 8 bases between. The CDR3 contains 12 residues. The germline gives CDR1 GTSNPN, CDR2 SVGIG (reference sequence). Here the CDR3 DNA reads TGTGCCTGGAGTGGGGGAGGTGATACGCAGTATTTT. It specifies CAWSGGGDTQYF.